These 27 T cell receptor beta chains share one sample of origin, sequenced in a study of T cell changes during pregnancy in multiple sclerosis. Clones were sequenced by immunoSEQ multiplex PCR, and TCRdb holds only the in-frame ones, with some missing. The data hold about 55,000 clones, with 75% to 90% observed a single time. Here the sequenced sample was CD4+ T cells from peripheral blood mononuclear cells, taken in the first trimester of pregnancy. The receptor source for this set is a female donor with multiple sclerosis, enrolled in a pregnancy study.

In regard to this clone: Other DNA sequences in the same sample also yield this CDR3. The rearrangement links TRBV27 to TRBJ2-7; 9 bases align to TRBD2. Germline lookup yields CDR1 MNHEY and CDR2 SMNVEV (reference sequence). V shed 2 bases and J 3 bases; nucleotides not matched to a gene: 2. CDR3 length: 14 amino acids. The CDR3 loop is CASSLLAGNYEQYF. CDR3 DNA sequence: TGTGCCAGCAGTTTACTAGCGGGAAACTACGAGCAGTACTTC.

The CDR3 DNA follows: TGTGCCAGTAGTATAGGGCAGCAAGAGACCCAGTACTTC. As protein: CASSIGQQETQYF. The rearrangement uses TRBV19 and TRBJ2-5; D unresolved. Germline CDR1 is LNHDA and CDR2 is SQIVND (reference sequence). CDR3 size: 13 residues. V dropped 1 base and J dropped 2 bases, with 5 bases sitting between them.

V and J are TRBV5-8 and TRBJ2-5; 10 bases line up with TRBD2. Germline V CDR1 and CDR2: SGHTS, YDEGEE. The CDR3 length is 15 residues. J lost 5 bases, V lost 0 bases, and 4 bases had no gene match. The CDR3 protein is CASSLGLAGVETQYF. As DNA, the CDR3 is TGTGCCAGCAGCTTGGGGCTAGCGGGAGTGGAGACCCAGTACTTC.

The J gene is TRBJ2-2, the V gene TRBV6-1, with D perhaps TRBD2 (6 bases). V was pared by 7 bases and J by 4 bases, with 13 bases between. There are 14 residues in the CDR3. Germline V lookup: CDR1 MNHNS, CDR2 SASEGT. The CDR3 here is CASKRTMSTGELFF. CDR3 nucleotide sequence: TGTGCCAGCAAGAGGACTATGAGCACCGGGGAGCTGTTTTTT.

The chain joins TRBV28 to TRBJ2-7, with TRBD1 matching over 9 bases. The CDR3 length is 12 residues. Germline assignment: CDR1 MDHEN and CDR2 SYDVKM. The V segment lost 7 bases and the J segment 6 bases; nucleotides outside the gene matches: 4. CDR3: CASKQGAREQYF. The CDR3 DNA sequence: TGTGCCAGCAAACAGGGGGCTCGCGAGCAGTACTTC.

In the case of this clone: The sample has other DNA sequences that encode this CDR3 too. The chain is built from TRBV6-5 and TRBJ2-7, with D tentatively TRBD2 (5 bases). The CDR3 consists of 16 residues. The germline V gene encodes CDR1 MNHEY and CDR2 SVGAGI. V was pared by 0 bases and J by 2 bases, with 14 bases between. CDR3 region: CASSYSRGLRTYEQYF. The CDR3 coding sequence is TGTGCCAGCAGTTACTCGCGAGGGCTACGTACCTACGAGCAGTACTTC.

The chain joins TRBV28 to TRBJ1-1; D gene ambiguous. Germline values: CDR1 MDHEN, CDR2 SYDVKM. This CDR3 comprises 15 residues. Trimming took 6 bases from V and 0 from J, leaving 14 bases between them. This CDR3 reads CASSPRGGVNTEAFF. CDR3 bases: TGTGCCAGCAGCCCCCGCGGTGGAGTGAACACTGAAGCTTTCTTT.

This clone is medium-sized (0.01 to 0.1%). V and J are TRBV11-3 and TRBJ2-1; 13 bases line up with TRBD2. This CDR3 is built from 15 residues. Germline trimming cut 4 bases from V and 8 bases from J; bases unmatched to any gene: 5. From germline, CDR1 is SGHNT and CDR2 YENEEA. The DNA for the CDR3 is TGTGCCAGCAGCTCAGGACTAGCGGGAGAACATGAGCAGTTCTTC. The encoded protein is CASSSGLAGEHEQFF.

J is TRBJ1-1 and V is TRBV18, with D perhaps matching TRBD1 (5 bases). CDR1 is KGHSH and CDR2 is LQKENI in the germline V gene. The CDR3 is 16 amino acids. V shed 2 bases and J shed 8 bases, with 21 bases lying between them. The CDR3 DNA reads TGTGCCAGCTCACCAGCCACAGGAATCGGGTCTCCCGAAGCTTTCTTT. It specifies CASSPATGIGSPEAFF.

Comment on this clone: A read error may account for a junction end that differs from germline. The rearrangement uses TRBV7-6 and TRBJ2-1; possibly TRBD2 for D (6 bases). The germline CDR1 and CDR2 sequences are SGHVS and FNYEAQ. This CDR3 is built from 13 residues. As DNA, the CDR3 is TGTGCCAGCGGCAATAGCGGATACACTGAGCAGTTCTTC. Translating it yields CASGNSGYTEQFF.

The chain combines TRBV5-6 with TRBJ2-1; TRBD2 agrees at 7 bases. The V gene's germline CDR1 is SGHDT and CDR2 YYEEEE. With 4 bases clipped from V and 0 bases from J, the junction kept 10 bases outside the gene matches. The CDR3 covers 17 residues. The CDR3 protein is CASSQLLRGSSYNEQFF. The CDR3 DNA follows: TGTGCCAGCAGCCAACTCCTGCGGGGGAGCTCCTACAATGAGCAGTTCTTC.

The J gene is TRBJ2-5, the V gene TRBV30; D gene uncertain. The CDR3 has 13 residues. V was shortened by 1 base and J by 0 bases, with 6 bases between the two germline ends. Germline lookup yields CDR1 GTSNPN and CDR2 SVGIG (reference sequence). The CDR3 nucleotides read TGTGCCTGGAGTGGTAACTACCAAGAGACCCAGTACTTC. Translating it yields CAWSGNYQETQYF.

The chain has TRBV11-3 and TRBJ2-5; 9 bases agree with TRBD1. With V trimmed by 2 bases and J by 5 bases, 18 bases remained unmatched. This CDR3 is built from 19 residues. Germline V lookup: CDR1 SGHNT, CDR2 YENEEA. The CDR3 DNA reads as TGTGCCAGCAGCTTAATCTTGGGACCGGGACAGGGAATTTTGGAGACCCAGTACTTC. Translating gives CASSLILGPGQGILETQYF.

The chain combines TRBV7-8 with TRBJ1-1; 9 bases are a match to TRBD1. This CDR3 is 14 amino acids long. CDR1 and CDR2 from the germline V gene are SGHVS and FQNEAQ. Germline trimming cut 5 bases from V and 7 bases from J; bases unmatched to any gene: 8. The CDR3 reads CASSLLVGQGEAFF. As DNA, the CDR3 is TGTGCCAGCAGCCTTTTAGTGGGACAGGGTGAAGCTTTCTTT.

The chain is built from TRBV10-2 and TRBJ1-3; 7 bases line up with TRBD1. The J segment lost 0 bases and the V segment lost 0 bases, leaving 5 bases of the junction unmatched. CDR3 length: 17 residues. Germline CDR1 is WSHSY and CDR2 is SAAADI. As DNA, the CDR3 is TGCGCCAGCAGTGAGTCACAGGGGCCAGACTCTGGAAACACCATATATTTT. The encoded protein is CASSESQGPDSGNTIYF.

CDR3 sequence: CASRDRAINSPLHF. As DNA, the CDR3 is TGTGCCAGCAGGGACAGGGCAATTAATTCACCCCTCCACTTT. The chain recombines TRBV6-1 with TRBJ1-6; 8 bases map to TRBD1. The CDR3 is 14 residues long. The germline V gene has CDR1 MNHNS and CDR2 SASEGT. With V trimmed by 6 bases and J by 6 bases, 4 bases remained unmatched.

The gene calls are TRBV18 and TRBJ1-1; TRBD1 is a possible D gene (5 bases). Deletions cut 3 bases from V and 4 bases from J, with 15 bases between. Germline assignment: CDR1 KGHSH and CDR2 LQKENI. CDR3 length equals 15 residues. The CDR3 loop is CASSPPSGRGTEAFF. For the CDR3, the DNA is TGTGCCAGCTCACCCCCTTCTGGGAGGGGCACTGAAGCTTTCTTT.

V usage is TRBV5-1 and J usage is TRBJ2-2; D is possibly TRBD2 (5 bases). Trimming removed 5 bases at V and 0 bases at J, with 8 bases between. This CDR3 region has 14 residues. The germline V gene has CDR1 SGHRS and CDR2 YFSETQ. CDR3 nucleotide sequence: TGCGCCAGCAGGAGGGTTTCGAACACCGGGGAGCTGTTTTTT. This translates into CASRRVSNTGELFF.

The rearrangement joins TRBV6-5 to TRBJ2-1; the D gene is possibly TRBD2 (5 bases). The germline gives CDR1 MNHEY, CDR2 SVGAGI. This CDR3 is 16 amino acids long. The V end lost 2 bases, the J end lost 0 bases, and 11 bases lay between the germline ends. For the CDR3, the DNA is TGTGCCAGCAGTTACGGCGGGCGCTACTCCTACAATGAGCAGTTCTTC. Protein product: CASSYGGRYSYNEQFF.

J is TRBJ2-2 and V is TRBV6-5; 7 nucleotides align to TRBD1. V shed 6 bases and J 4 bases; nucleotides not matched to a gene: 8. This CDR3 has 15 amino acids. CDR1 MNHEY and CDR2 SVGAGI come from the germline V gene. CDR3 nucleotide sequence: TGTGCCAGCAGACAAGGGTCAGGGGGCACCGGGGAGCTGTTTTTT. This translates into CASRQGSGGTGELFF.

The chain links TRBV28 to TRBJ1-5, with 8 bases lining up with TRBD1. The CDR3 consists of 14 residues. Germline-derived CDR1 and CDR2 are MDHEN and SYDVKM. V dropped 3 bases and J dropped 5; count of bases not matched to a gene: 3. The CDR3 reads CASSFGRGHQPQHF. DNA for the CDR3: TGTGCCAGCAGTTTCGGCAGGGGGCATCAGCCCCAGCATTTT.

This clone has just one count. This sequence joins TRBV19 and TRBJ1-2; TRBD1 agrees at 9 bases. After removal of 6 bases from V and 1 base from J, the junction contained 3 bases not matched to a gene. This CDR3 has 14 amino acids. Germline CDR1 and CDR2: LNHDA and SQIVND (reference sequence). The CDR3 coding sequence is TGTGCCAGTAGACCGGGACAGGGTAACTATGGCTACACCTTC. It specifies CASRPGQGNYGYTF.

This sequence joins TRBV4-2 and TRBJ2-5; 10 bases fit TRBD2. The germline gives CDR1 LGHNA, CDR2 YNFKEQ. The trim removed 4 bases at V and 1 base at J, leaving 12 bases unmatched. This CDR3 is built from 18 residues. The CDR3 DNA is TGTGCCAGCAGCCCAAGGATGATAGCGGGAGGACGCCAAGAGACCCAGTACTTC. Residues: CASSPRMIAGGRQETQYF.

This clone was seen once. V gene TRBV19 combines with J gene TRBJ1-4; D is unresolved. CDR1 is LNHDA and CDR2 is SQIVND in the germline V gene (reference sequence). CDR3 length: 14 amino acids. Trimming removed 4 bases at V and 0 bases at J, with 6 bases between. Here the CDR3 DNA reads TGTGCCAGTAGTACGAGCGCAACTAATGAAAAACTGTTTTTT. It encodes CASSTSATNEKLFF.

The rearrangement joins TRBV6-4 to TRBJ2-1; the D gene is possibly TRBD1 (7 bases). V lost 11 bases to trimming and J lost 4 bases, with 12 bases between them. The CDR3 runs to 12 residues. Germline V gene lookup returns CDR1 MRHNA and CDR2 SNTAGT. The CDR3 spells CASRGVYNEQFF. CDR3 DNA: TGTGCCTCCAGGGGGGTTTACAATGAGCAGTTCTTC.

The V and J genes are TRBV7-2 and TRBJ2-5, with 7 bases identical to TRBD1. J lost 1 base, V lost 5 bases, and 7 bases had no gene match. This CDR3 has 15 amino acids. Germline V gene lookup returns CDR1 SGHTA and CDR2 FQGNSA. The DNA of the CDR3 is TGTGCCAGCAGCATAAGGGCAGGGGGCCAAGAGACCCAGTACTTC. Its protein product is CASSIRAGGQETQYF.

This clone was found once. The CDR3 spells CASRVQGGGNTEAFF. For the CDR3, the DNA is TGTGCCAGTAGAGTACAGGGGGGCGGGAACACTGAAGCTTTCTTT. The chain employs TRBV19 and TRBJ1-1; 8 bases match TRBD1. After removal of 6 bases from V and 1 base from J, the junction contained 7 bases not matched to a gene. The CDR3 is made up of 15 amino acids. Germline CDR1 and CDR2: LNHDA and SQIVND (reference sequence).